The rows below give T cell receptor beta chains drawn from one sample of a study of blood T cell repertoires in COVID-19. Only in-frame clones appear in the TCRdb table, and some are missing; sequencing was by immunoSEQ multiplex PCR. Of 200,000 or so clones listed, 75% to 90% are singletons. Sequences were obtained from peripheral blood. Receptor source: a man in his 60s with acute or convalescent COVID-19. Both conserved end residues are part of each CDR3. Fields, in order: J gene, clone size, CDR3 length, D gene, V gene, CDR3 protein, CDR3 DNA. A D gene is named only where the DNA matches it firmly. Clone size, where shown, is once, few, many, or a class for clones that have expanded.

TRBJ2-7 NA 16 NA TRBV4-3 CASSQEVGSHSYEQYF TGCGCCAGCAGCCAAGAGGTCGGGAGTCACTCCTACGAGCAGTACTTC
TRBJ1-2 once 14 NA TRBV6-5 CASSYGGASYGYTF TGTGCCAGCAGTTACGGGGGCGCGAGCTATGGCTACACCTTC
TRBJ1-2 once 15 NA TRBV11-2 CASSFTEGEDYGYTF TGTGCCAGCAGCTTCACGGAGGGTGAAGACTATGGCTACACCTTC
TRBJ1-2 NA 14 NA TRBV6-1 CASSDGTVGLGYTF TGTGCCAGCAGTGACGGGACCGTCGGACTAGGCTACACCTTC
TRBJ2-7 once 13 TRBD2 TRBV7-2 CASSLATSREQYF TGTGCCAGCAGCTTAGCGACTAGCCGGGAGCAGTACTTC
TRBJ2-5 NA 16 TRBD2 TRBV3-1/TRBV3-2 CASSQWASGSPETQYF TGTGCCAGCAGCCAATGGGCTAGCGGGAGTCCAGAGACCCAGTACTTC
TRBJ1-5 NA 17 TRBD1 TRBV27 CASSLGPGTGDNQPQHF TGTGCCAGCAGTTTAGGTCCCGGGACAGGGGACAATCAGCCCCAGCATTTT
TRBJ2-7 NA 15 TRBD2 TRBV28 CASSSPGTTLYEQYF TGTGCCAGCAGTTCCCCCGGGACTACTCTCTACGAGCAGTACTTC
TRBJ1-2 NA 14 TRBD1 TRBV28 CASSFSGQGFGYTF TGTGCCAGCAGTTTCTCTGGACAGGGGTTCGGCTACACCTTC
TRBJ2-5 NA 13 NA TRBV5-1 CASSLGQGGTQYF TGCGCCAGCAGCTTGGGGCAGGGCGGGACCCAGTACTTC
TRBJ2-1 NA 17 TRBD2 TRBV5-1 CASSLSPSGTAYNEQFF TGCGCCAGCAGCTTGTCGCCTAGCGGGACCGCCTACAATGAGCAGTTCTTC
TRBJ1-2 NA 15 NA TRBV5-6 CASSLGWAGANGYTF TGTGCCAGCAGCTTGGGTTGGGCAGGGGCTAATGGCTACACCTTC
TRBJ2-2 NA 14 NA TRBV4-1 CASSPRLNTGELFF TGCGCCAGCAGCCCACGACTTAACACCGGGGAGCTGTTTTTT
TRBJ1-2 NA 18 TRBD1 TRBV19 CASSHDRAEVGSNYGYTF TGTGCCAGTAGTCACGACAGGGCGGAGGTCGGTTCTAACTATGGCTACACCTTC
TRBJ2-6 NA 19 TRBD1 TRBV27 CASSSKPGQGLSGANVLTF TGTGCCAGCAGTTCCAAACCGGGACAGGGCCTCTCTGGGGCCAACGTCCTGACTTTC
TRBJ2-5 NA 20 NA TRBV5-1 CASSLEVQAGGGAGRETQYF TGCGCCAGCAGCTTGGAAGTTCAAGCCGGAGGGGGCGCAGGACGAGAGACCCAGTACTTC
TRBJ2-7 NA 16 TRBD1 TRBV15 CATSPDPGQGTYEQYF TGTGCCACCAGCCCCGACCCGGGACAGGGTACGTACGAGCAGTACTTC
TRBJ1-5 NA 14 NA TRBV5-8 CASSVPGSNQPQHF TGTGCCAGCAGCGTGCCCGGGAGCAATCAGCCCCAGCATTTT
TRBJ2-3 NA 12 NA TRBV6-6 CASHRGTDTQYF TGTGCCTCTCATCGGGGCACAGATACGCAGTATTTT
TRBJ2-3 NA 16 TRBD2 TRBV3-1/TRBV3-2 CASSQGLAGLGDTQYF TGTGCCAGCAGCCAGGGACTAGCGGGCCTGGGGGATACGCAGTATTTT